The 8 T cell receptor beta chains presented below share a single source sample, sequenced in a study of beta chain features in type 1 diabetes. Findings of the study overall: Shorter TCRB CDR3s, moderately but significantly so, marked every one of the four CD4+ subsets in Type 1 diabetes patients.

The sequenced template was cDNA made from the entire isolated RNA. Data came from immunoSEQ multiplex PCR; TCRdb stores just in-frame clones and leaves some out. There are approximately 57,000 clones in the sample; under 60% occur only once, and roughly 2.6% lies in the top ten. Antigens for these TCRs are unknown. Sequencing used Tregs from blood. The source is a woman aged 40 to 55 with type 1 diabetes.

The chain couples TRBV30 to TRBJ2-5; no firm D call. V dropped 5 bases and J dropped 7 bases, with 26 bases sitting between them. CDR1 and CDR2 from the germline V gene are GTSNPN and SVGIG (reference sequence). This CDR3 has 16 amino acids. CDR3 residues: CAWGPLSTLPRGTQYF. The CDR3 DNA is TGTGCCTGGGGCCCACTATCTACACTCCCCCGAGGGACCCAGTACTTC.

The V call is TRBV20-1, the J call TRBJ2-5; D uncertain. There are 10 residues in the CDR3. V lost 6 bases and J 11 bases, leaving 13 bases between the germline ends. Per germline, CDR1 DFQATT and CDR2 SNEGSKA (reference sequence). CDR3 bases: TGCAGTGCGACAATTAGAGAGCAGTACTTC. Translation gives CSATIREQYF.

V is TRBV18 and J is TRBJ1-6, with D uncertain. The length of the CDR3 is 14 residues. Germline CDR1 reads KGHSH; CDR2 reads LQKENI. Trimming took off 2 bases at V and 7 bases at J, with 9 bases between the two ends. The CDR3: CASSPDSGNSPLHF. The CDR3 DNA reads TGTGCCAGCTCACCAGATTCGGGAAATTCACCCCTCCACTTT.

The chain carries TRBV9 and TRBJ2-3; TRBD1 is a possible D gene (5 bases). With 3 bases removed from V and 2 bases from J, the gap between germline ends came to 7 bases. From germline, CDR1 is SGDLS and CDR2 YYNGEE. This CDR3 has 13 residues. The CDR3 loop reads CASSEGPTDTQYF. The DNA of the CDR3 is TGTGCCAGCAGCGAGGGGCCCACAGATACGCAGTATTTT. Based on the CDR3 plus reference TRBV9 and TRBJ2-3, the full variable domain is DSGVTQTPKHLITATGQRVTLRCSPRSGDLSVYWYQQSLDQGLQFLIQYYNGEERAKGNILERFSAQQFPDLHSELNLSSLELGDSALYFCASSEGPTDTQYFGPGTRLTVL.

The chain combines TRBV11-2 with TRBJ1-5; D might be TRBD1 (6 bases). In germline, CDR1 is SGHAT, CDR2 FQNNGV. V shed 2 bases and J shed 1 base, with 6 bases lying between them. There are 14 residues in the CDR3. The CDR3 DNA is TGTGCCAGCAGCTTAACAGGGAGCAATCAGCCCCAGCATTTT. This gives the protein CASSLTGSNQPQHF. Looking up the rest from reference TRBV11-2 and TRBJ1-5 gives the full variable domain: EAGVAQSPRYKIIEKRQSVAFWCNPISGHATLYWYQQILGQGPKLLIQFQNNGVVDDSQLPKDRFSAERLKGVDSTLKIQPAKLEDSAVYLCASSLTGSNQPQHFGDGTRLSIL.

The CDR3 sequence is CASSSTGDTQYF. The DNA of the CDR3 is TGTGCCAGCAGCTCCACAGGAGATACGCAGTATTTT. This chain uses TRBV13 with TRBJ2-3; TRBD1 is a possible D gene (5 bases). V lost 4 bases to trimming and J lost 5 bases, with 7 bases between them. The germline V gene encodes CDR1 PRHDT and CDR2 FYEKMQ (reference sequence). The CDR3 extends over 12 amino acids.

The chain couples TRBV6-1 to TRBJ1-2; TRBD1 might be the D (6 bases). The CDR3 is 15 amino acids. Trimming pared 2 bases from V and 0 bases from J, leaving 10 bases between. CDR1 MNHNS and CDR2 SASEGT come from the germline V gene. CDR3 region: CASSERTATNYGYTF. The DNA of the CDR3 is TGTGCCAGCAGTGAACGGACAGCTACTAACTATGGCTACACCTTC.

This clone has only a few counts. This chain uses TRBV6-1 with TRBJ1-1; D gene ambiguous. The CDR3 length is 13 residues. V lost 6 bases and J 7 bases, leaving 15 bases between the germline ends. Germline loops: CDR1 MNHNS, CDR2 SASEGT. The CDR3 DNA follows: TGTGCCAGCAGAAGCCTGAGGTTAAGTGAAGCTTTCTTT. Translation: CASRSLRLSEAFF.